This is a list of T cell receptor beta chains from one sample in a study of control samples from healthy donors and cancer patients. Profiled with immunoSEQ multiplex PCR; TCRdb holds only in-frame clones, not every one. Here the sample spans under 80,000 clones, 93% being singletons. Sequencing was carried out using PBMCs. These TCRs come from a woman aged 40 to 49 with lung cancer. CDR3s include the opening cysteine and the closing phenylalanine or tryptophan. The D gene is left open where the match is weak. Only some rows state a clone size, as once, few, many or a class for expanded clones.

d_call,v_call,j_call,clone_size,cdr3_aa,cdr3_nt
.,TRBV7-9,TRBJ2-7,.,CASSFRDKSYEQYF,TGTGCCAGCAGCTTCCGGGACAAGTCCTACGAGCAGTACTTC
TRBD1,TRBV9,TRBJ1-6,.,CASSVEGRDRGLKRLNSPLHF,TGTGCCAGCAGCGTAGAAGGCCGGGACAGGGGGCTAAAGCGCTTAAATTCACCCCTCCACTTT
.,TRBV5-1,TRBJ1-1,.,CASSGPGTEAFF,TGCGCCAGCAGCGGACCCGGGACTGAAGCTTTCTTT
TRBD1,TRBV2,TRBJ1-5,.,CASKGRGQTNQPQHF,TGTGCCAGCAAAGGTAGGGGACAGACTAATCAGCCCCAGCATTTT
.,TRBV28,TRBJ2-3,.,CASSPTETDTQYF,TGTGCCAGCAGTCCAACGGAAACAGATACGCAGTATTTT
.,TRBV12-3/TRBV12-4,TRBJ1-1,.,CASSNLPEAFF,TGTGCCAGCAGTAACTTACCCGAAGCTTTCTTT
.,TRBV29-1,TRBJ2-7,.,CSVGDTTYEQYF,TGCAGCGTTGGGGACACTACCTACGAGCAGTACTTC
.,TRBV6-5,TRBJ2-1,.,CASRVPGNEQFF,TGTGCCAGCAGAGTTCCTGGCAATGAGCAGTTCTTC
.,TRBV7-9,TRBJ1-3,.,CASSLIRNTIYF,TGTGCCAGCAGCTTAATTCGAAACACCATATATTTT
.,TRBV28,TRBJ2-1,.,CASSLQRDYYNEQFF,TGTGCCAGCAGTTTACAGCGTGATTACTACAATGAGCAGTTCTTC
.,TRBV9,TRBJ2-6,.,CASSVDWAGANVLTF,TGTGCCAGCAGCGTAGACTGGGCTGGGGCCAACGTCCTGACTTTC
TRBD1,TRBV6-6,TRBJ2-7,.,CASSRPGQGSYEQYF,TGTGCCAGCAGCCGACCGGGACAGGGTTCCTACGAGCAGTACTTC
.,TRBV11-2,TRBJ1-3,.,CASSRRSSGNTIYF,TGTGCCAGCAGTCGACGGAGCTCTGGAAACACCATATATTTT
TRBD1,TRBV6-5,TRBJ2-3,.,CASRPGQGTDTQYF,TGTGCCAGCAGGCCGGGACAGGGCACAGATACGCAGTATTTT
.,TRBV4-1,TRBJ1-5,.,CASSQAIGLGGLNQPQHF,TGCGCCAGCAGCCAAGCCATCGGGTTAGGGGGTTTAAATCAGCCCCAGCATTTT
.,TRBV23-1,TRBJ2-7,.,CASSLNPGNRVYEQYF,TGCGCCAGCAGCCTCAACCCGGGAAATAGGGTCTACGAGCAGTACTTC
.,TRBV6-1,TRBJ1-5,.,CASSEAPGGNQPQHF,TGTGCCAGCAGTGAAGCACCAGGGGGCAATCAGCCCCAGCATTTT
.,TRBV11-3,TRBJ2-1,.,CASSFTLALDEQFF,TGTGCCAGCAGCTTTACCCTAGCTCTAGATGAGCAGTTCTTC
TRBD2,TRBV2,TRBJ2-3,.,CAIHLRTSGGTDTQYF,TGTGCCATTCACCTTAGGACTAGCGGGGGCACAGATACGCAGTATTTT
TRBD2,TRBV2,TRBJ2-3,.,CASSLLAGGLDTQYF,TGTGCCAGCAGTCTACTAGCGGGGGGGCTAGATACGCAGTATTTT
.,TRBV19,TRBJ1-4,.,CASSRLAENHEKLFF,TGTGCCAGTAGTAGGCTAGCGGAAAATCATGAAAAACTGTTTTTT
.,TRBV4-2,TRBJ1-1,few,CASSLATSEAFF,TGTGCCAGCAGCCTAGCGACAAGTGAAGCTTTCTTT
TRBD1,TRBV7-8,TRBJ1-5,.,CASSLEGQANQPQHF,TGTGCCAGCAGCTTAGAGGGACAGGCCAATCAGCCCCAGCATTTT
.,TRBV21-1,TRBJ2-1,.,CARSWGDGGEQFF,TGTGCCAGGTCCTGGGGGGACGGCGGTGAGCAGTTCTTC
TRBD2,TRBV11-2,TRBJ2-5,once,CASSPGGLALETQYF,TGTGCCAGCAGCCCGGGGGGACTAGCGTTGGAGACCCAGTACTTC
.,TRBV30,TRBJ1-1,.,CAWSYSMNTEAFF,TGTGCCTGGAGCTACTCTATGAACACTGAAGCTTTCTTT
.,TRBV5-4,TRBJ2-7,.,CASSLVTGSYLYEQYF,TGTGCCAGCAGCTTGGTCACCGGGTCCTACCTCTACGAGCAGTACTTC
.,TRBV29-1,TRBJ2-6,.,CSVVGASGANVLTF,TGCAGCGTTGTTGGGGCCTCTGGGGCCAACGTCCTGACTTTC
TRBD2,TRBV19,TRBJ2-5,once,CASSTTSGVGVDF,TGTGCCAGTAGCACGACTAGCGGGGTGGGAGTGGACTTC
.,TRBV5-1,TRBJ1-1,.,CASSLGDAAEAFF,TGCGCCAGCAGCTTGGGGGACGCCGCTGAAGCTTTCTTT
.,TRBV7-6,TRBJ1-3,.,CASSLSAGTVLSGNTIYF,TGTGCCAGCAGCCTTTCCGCCGGGACGGTGCTCTCTGGAAACACCATATATTTT
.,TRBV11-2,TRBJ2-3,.,CASSLLGHSTDTQYF,TGTGCCAGCAGCCTGCTGGGACATAGCACAGATACGCAGTATTTT
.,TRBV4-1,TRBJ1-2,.,CASSQVLGVSTF,TGCGCCAGCAGCCAAGTGCTCGGAGTATCGACTTTC
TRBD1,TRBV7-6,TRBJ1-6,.,CASSLTGTGPSNSPLHF,TGTGCCAGCAGCTTAACCGGGACAGGGCCCTCTAATTCACCCCTCCACTTT
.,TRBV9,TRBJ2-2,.,CASSVGATGPGELFF,TGTGCCAGCAGCGTAGGAGCCACTGGACCCGGGGAGCTGTTTTTT
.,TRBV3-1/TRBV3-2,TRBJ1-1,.,CASSPVRGADTEAFF,TGTGCCAGCAGCCCCGTCCGGGGGGCTGACACTGAAGCTTTCTTT
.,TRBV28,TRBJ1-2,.,CASSLPTGSMGYGYTF,TGTGCCAGCAGTTTGCCCACGGGTTCGATGGGGTATGGCTACACCTTC
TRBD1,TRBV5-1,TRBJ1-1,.,CASSLDRENTEAFF,TGCGCCAGCAGCCTGGACAGGGAGAACACTGAAGCTTTCTTT
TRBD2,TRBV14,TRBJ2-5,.,CASSGRLAGNQETQYF,TGTGCCAGCAGCGGAAGGCTAGCGGGGAACCAAGAGACCCAGTACTTC
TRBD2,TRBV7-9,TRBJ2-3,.,CASSPSGGAFPPDTQYF,TGTGCCAGCAGCCCTAGCGGGGGGGCCTTTCCGCCAGATACGCAGTATTTT
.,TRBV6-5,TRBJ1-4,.,CASTSPGDEKLFF,TGTGCCAGCACTAGCCCAGGGGATGAAAAACTGTTTTTT
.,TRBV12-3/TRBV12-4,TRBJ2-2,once,CASSPGETGELFF,TGTGCCAGCAGTCCAGGGGAGACCGGGGAGCTGTTTTTT
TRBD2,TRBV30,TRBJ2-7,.,CAWSGLRLGGEQYF,TGTGCCTGGAGTGGTTTAAGGTTGGGGGGGGAGCAGTACTTC
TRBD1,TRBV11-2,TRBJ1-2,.,CASSLMTGVDYGYTF,TGTGCCAGCAGCTTAATGACAGGGGTGGACTATGGCTACACCTTC
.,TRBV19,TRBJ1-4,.,CASSMGEKLFF,TGTGCCAGTAGTATGGGTGAAAAACTGTTTTTT
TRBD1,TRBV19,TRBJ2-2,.,CASSIRDRGTGELFF,TGTGCCAGTAGTATTAGGGACAGAGGGACCGGGGAGCTGTTTTTT
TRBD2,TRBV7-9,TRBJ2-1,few,CASSSPGTSGGAGKNEQFF,TGTGCCAGCAGCTCCCCTGGGACTAGCGGGGGGGCCGGGAAGAATGAGCAGTTCTTC
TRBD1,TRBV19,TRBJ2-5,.,CASSTDRAETQYF,TGTGCCAGTAGTACGGACAGGGCTGAGACCCAGTACTTC
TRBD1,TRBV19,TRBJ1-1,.,CASSIGRTGGSQAFF,TGTGCCAGTAGTATAGGAAGGACAGGGGGCAGTCAAGCTTTCTTT
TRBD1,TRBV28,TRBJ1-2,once,CASSLPRQGDNYGYTF,TGTGCCAGCAGCCTACCGAGACAGGGGGATAACTATGGCTACACCTTC
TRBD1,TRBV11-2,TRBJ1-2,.,CASSRQGPVSF,TGTGCCAGCAGCCGACAGGGGCCTGTCTCCTTC
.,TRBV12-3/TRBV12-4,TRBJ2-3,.,CATSPEGDTQYF,TGTGCCACCTCCCCGGAAGGGGATACGCAGTATTTT
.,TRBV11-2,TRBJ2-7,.,CASSLRSQGTSGEQYF,TGTGCCAGCAGCTTAAGGTCTCAGGGTACATCGGGAGAGCAGTACTTC
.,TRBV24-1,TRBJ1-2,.,CATSELGNYGYTF,TGTGCCACCAGTGAGTTAGGGAACTACGGCTACACCTTC
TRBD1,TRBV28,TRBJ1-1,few,CASSFLPISIGQGGYTEAFF,TGTGCCAGCAGTTTTCTGCCCATCTCAATTGGACAGGGGGGGTACACTGAAGCTTTCTTT
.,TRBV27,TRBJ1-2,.,CASSFRGVSGGYTF,TGTGCCAGCAGTTTTAGGGGAGTCAGTGGTGGCTACACCTTC
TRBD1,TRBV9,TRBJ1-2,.,CASSAKPGQGSYGYTF,TGTGCCAGCAGCGCGAAGCCGGGACAGGGGTCCTATGGCTACACCTTC
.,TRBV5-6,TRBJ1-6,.,CASSRGAASSYNSPLHF,TGTGCCAGCAGCCGCGGAGCCGCAAGCTCCTATAATTCACCCCTCCACTTT
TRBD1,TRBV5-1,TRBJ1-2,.,CASSLVGTAIGYTF,TGCGCCAGCAGCTTGGTGGGGACAGCAATAGGCTACACCTTC